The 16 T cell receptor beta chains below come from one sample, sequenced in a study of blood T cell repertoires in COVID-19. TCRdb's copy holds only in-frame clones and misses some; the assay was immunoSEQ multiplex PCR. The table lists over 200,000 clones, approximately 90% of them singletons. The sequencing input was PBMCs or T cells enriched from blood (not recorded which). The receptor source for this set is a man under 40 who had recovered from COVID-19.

CDR3 loop: CASSPMTGGTNYGYTF. The CDR3 DNA follows: TGTGCCAGCAGCCCTATGACAGGGGGCACTAACTATGGCTACACCTTC. The J gene is TRBJ1-2, the V gene TRBV3-1 (or the pseudogene TRBV3-2); 10 nucleotides match TRBD1. With V trimmed by 4 bases and J by 0 bases, 5 bases remained unmatched. The CDR3 length is 16 residues. The germline gives CDR1 LGHDT, CDR2 YNNKEL (reference sequence).

The CDR3 loop is CASSHNTGFSNQPQHF. The CDR3 DNA sequence: TGTGCCAGCAGCCATAACACAGGGTTCAGCAATCAGCCCCAGCATTTT. The chain uses TRBV7-2 and TRBJ1-5; a possible D gene is TRBD1 (6 bases). Trimming pared 5 bases from V and 1 base from J, leaving 15 bases between. The CDR3 has 16 residues. The germline V gene encodes CDR1 SGHTA and CDR2 FQGNSA.

The CDR3 bases are TGTGCCAGCAGCTTAACCGACAGCAACGAGAAGTTCTTC. Its translation is CASSLTDSNEKFF. The rearrangement links TRBV7-9 to TRBJ2-1, with a possible D match to TRBD1 (5 bases). This CDR3 has 13 amino acids. V was pared by 2 bases and J by 14 bases, with 16 bases between. CDR1 is SEHNR and CDR2 is FQNEAQ in the germline V gene (reference sequence).

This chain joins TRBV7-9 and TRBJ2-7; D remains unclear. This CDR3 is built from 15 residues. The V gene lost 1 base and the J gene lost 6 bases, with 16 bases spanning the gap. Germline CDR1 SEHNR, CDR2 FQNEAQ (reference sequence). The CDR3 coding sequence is TGTGCCAGCAGCTTAGTAGGCAGGCGATTGGGCGAGCAGTACTTC. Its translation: CASSLVGRRLGEQYF.

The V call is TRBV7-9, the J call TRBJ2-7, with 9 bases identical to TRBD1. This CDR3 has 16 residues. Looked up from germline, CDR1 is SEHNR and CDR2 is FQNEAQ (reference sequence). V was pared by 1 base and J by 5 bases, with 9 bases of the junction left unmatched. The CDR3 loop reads CASSLVVGTGLHEQYF. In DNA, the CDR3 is TGTGCCAGCAGCTTAGTGGTCGGGACAGGGTTACACGAGCAGTACTTC. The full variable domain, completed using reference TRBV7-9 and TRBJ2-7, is DTGVSQNPRHKITKRGQNVTFRCDPISEHNRLYWYRQTLGQGPEFLTYFQNEAQLEKSRLLSDRFSAERPKGSFSTLEIQRTEQGDSAMYLCASSLVVGTGLHEQYFGPGTRLTVT.

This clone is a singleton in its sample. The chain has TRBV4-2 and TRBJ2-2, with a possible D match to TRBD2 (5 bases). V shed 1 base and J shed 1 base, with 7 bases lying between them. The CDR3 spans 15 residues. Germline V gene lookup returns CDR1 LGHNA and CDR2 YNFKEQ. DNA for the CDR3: TGTGCCAGCAGCCAAGGCAGCGGGAACACCGGGGAGCTGTTTTTT. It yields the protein CASSQGSGNTGELFF.

The CDR3 sequence: CASSLFSGRASGAGELFF. CDR3 nucleotides: TGTGCCAGCAGTTTATTCAGCGGGAGGGCCAGCGGGGCCGGGGAGCTGTTTTTT. The chain recombines TRBV27 with TRBJ2-2; TRBD2 matches at 10 bases. Germline values: CDR1 MNHEY, CDR2 SMNVEV (reference sequence). This CDR3 contains 18 residues. V gave up 1 base and J gave up 6 bases; unmatched junction bases: 11.

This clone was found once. CDR3 in amino acids: CASSRPGGGEGTGELFF. CDR3 nucleotides: TGTGCCAGCAGCCGCCCCGGCGGGGGAGAGGGCACCGGGGAGCTGTTTTTT. The V gene is TRBV7-8, the J gene TRBJ2-2; 7 nucleotides match TRBD2. V lost 5 bases, J lost 4 bases, and 13 bases stayed unmatched. In germline, CDR1 is SGHVS, CDR2 FQNEAQ. CDR3 length equals 17 residues.

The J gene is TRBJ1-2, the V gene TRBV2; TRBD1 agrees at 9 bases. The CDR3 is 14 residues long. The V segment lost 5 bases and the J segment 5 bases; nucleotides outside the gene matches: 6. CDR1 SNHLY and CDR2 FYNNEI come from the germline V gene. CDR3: CASSSQGAGYGYTF. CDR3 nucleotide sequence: TGTGCCAGCAGTTCACAGGGGGCTGGATATGGCTACACCTTC.

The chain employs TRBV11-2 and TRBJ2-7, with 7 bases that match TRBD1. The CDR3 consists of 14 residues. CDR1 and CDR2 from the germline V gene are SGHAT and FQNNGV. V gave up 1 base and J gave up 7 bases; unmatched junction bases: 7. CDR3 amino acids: CASSLGLGGEEQYF. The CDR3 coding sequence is TGTGCCAGCAGCTTAGGCCTAGGGGGCGAAGAGCAGTACTTC.

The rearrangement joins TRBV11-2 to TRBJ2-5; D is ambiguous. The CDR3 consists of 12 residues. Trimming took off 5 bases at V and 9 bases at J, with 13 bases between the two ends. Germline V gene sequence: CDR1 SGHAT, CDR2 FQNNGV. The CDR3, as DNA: TGTGCCAGCAGCCCCAACTCCCCACCCCAGTACTTC. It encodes CASSPNSPPQYF. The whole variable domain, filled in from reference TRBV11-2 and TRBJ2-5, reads EAGVAQSPRYKIIEKRQSVAFWCNPISGHATLYWYQQILGQGPKLLIQFQNNGVVDDSQLPKDRFSAERLKGVDSTLKIQPAKLEDSAVYLCASSPNSPPQYFGPGTRLLVL.

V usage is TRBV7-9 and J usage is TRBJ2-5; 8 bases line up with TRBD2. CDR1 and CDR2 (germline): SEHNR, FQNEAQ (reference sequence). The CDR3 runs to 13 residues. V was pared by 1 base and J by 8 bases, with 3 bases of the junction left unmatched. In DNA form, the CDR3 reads TGTGCCAGCAGCTTAGACGGGGGGGTAACCCAGTACTTC. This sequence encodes CASSLDGGVTQYF.

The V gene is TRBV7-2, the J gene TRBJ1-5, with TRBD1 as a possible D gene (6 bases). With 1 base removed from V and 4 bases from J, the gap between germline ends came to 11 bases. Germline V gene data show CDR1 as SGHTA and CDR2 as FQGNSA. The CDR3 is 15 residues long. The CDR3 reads CASSLGTERNQPQHF. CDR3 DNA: TGTGCCAGCAGCTTAGGGACAGAGAGAAATCAGCCCCAGCATTTT.

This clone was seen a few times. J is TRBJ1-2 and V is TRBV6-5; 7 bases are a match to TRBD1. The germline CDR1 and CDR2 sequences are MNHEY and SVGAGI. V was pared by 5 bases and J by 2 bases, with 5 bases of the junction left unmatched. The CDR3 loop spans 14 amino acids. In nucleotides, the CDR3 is TGTGCCAGCAGTAAACCGACAGGGAACTATGGCTACACCTTC. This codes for CASSKPTGNYGYTF.

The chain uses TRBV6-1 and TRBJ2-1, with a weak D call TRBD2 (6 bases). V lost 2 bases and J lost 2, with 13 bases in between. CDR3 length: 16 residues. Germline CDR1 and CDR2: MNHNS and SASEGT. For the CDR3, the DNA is TGTGCCAGCAGTGAAACACTAGCTTCAACCTACAATGAGCAGTTCTTC. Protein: CASSETLASTYNEQFF.

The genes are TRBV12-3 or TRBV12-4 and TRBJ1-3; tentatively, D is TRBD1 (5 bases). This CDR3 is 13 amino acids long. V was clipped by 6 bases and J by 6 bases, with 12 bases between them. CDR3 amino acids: CASSRQSTNTIYF. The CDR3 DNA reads TGTGCCAGCAGCCGACAGTCGACAAACACCATATATTTT.